One T cell receptor (beta chain) is described in this entry. Its antigen is not identified. Data came from immunoSEQ multiplex PCR; TCRdb stores just in-frame clones and leaves some out. The sample contains some 70,000 clones, over 80% of which appear only once. V dropped 3 bases and J dropped 2 bases, with 8 bases sitting between them. The CDR3 sequence is 14 residues long. Germline V gene lookup returns CDR1 SGHAT and CDR2 FQNNGV. This entry comes from a study of lymphopenia after photon versus proton radiotherapy. Notes on the study in general: After lymphocyte nadir, photon-treated repertoires showed oligoclonal expansion, especially CD8+ Temra. Relative stability marked proton patients; photon patients lost diversity and naive cells. Post-nadir TCR diversity decline inversely tracked overall survival among those who died.

The sample in question was peripheral blood, obtained from a patient treated with proton-based radiotherapy. This receptor was taken from a man at least 80 years old with esophageal cancer. The chain is built from TRBV11-2 and TRBJ2-1; no clear D gene. CDR3 sequence (DNA): TGTGCCAGCAGCTTGAGCGACGCCTACAATGAGCAGTTCTTC. It is translated as CASSLSDAYNEQFF.